This T cell receptor beta chain appears in the sequencing data of a study of blood T cell repertoires in COVID-19. Across the study: Specimens from acute and convalescent COVID-19 originated in the United States, Italy and Spain. Sources were T cells, B-cell-depleted T cells, or PBMCs; the material itself was cDNA or gDNA.

Per the original data handling: Amplification of reference gene primers was used by the study to estimate nucleated cell counts. Produced via immunoSEQ multiplex PCR; TCRdb's table is partial and in-frame only. The DNA was the basis for D and trimming; V, J and clone size are from that table. The sample lists 150,000 to 180,000 clones; around 84% were seen once. The CDR3 length is 12 residues. The germline V gene has CDR1 SEHNR and CDR2 FQNEAQ (reference sequence). Trimming shortened V by 4 bases and J by 3 bases, and 7 bases separated the two germline ends. This chain joins TRBV7-9 and TRBJ2-7; D call uncertain. The specimen sequenced was peripheral blood. The receptor was derived from a woman aged 50 to 65 with acute or convalescent COVID-19. Written as DNA, the CDR3 is TGTGCCAGCAGCTCTCACAGCTACGAGCAGTACTTC. Its translation: CASSSHSYEQYF.